The 26 T cell receptor beta chains below were found in one sample sequenced in a study of OX40 agonist ivuxolimab in advanced cancers. Data came from immunoSEQ multiplex PCR; TCRdb stores just in-frame clones and leaves some out. The sample has approximately 20,000 clones, about 88% seen once. The sequences come from CD4+ or CD8+ T cells sorted from blood, collected in a trial of the OX40 agonist ivuxolimab. These TCRs come from an adult with an advanced solid tumor such as melanoma, head and neck, liver or kidney cancer.

V is TRBV27 and J is TRBJ2-1; D perhaps matches TRBD2 (6 bases). Germline loops: CDR1 MNHEY, CDR2 SMNVEV (reference sequence). Trimming removed 2 bases at V and 4 bases at J, with 18 bases between. The CDR3 loop spans 17 amino acids. The CDR3 protein is CASSLTIGGLNYNEQFF. For the CDR3, the DNA is TGTGCCAGCAGTTTAACGATTGGGGGACTCAATTACAATGAGCAGTTCTTC.

The V gene is TRBV7-6, the J gene TRBJ2-7, with TRBD2 matching over 10 bases. Germline V gives CDR1 SGHVS, CDR2 FNYEAQ. V lost 0 bases and J lost 7; bases outside the gene matches: 0. The length of the CDR3 is 13 residues. CDR3 sequence (DNA): TGTGCCAGCAGCTTAGCTAGCGGGAGGGAGCAGTACTTC. This translates into CASSLASGREQYF.

The chain carries TRBV2 and TRBJ2-5, with 10 nucleotides matching TRBD2. V lost 6 bases, J lost 5 bases, and 9 bases stayed unmatched. This CDR3 is 15 amino acids long. Germline CDR1 and CDR2: SNHLY and FYNNEI. The CDR3 is CASRRERGGRETQYF. In nucleotides, the CDR3 is TGTGCCAGCAGAAGAGAGCGGGGGGGCCGTGAGACCCAGTACTTC.

The V call is TRBV7-9, the J call TRBJ1-2, with 8 bases aligning to TRBD1. Germline V lookup: CDR1 SEHNR, CDR2 FQNEAQ (reference sequence). The CDR3 runs to 15 residues. V gave up 6 bases and J gave up 7 bases; unmatched junction bases: 13. In DNA form, the CDR3 reads TGTGCCAGCAGTTCTCCGACAGGGGAATGGAGTGGCTACACCTTC. Protein product: CASSSPTGEWSGYTF.

The gene calls are TRBV7-9 and TRBJ1-1, with TRBD1 matching 7 bases. Trimming at V came to 6 bases and at J to 5 bases, leaving 6 bases not matched to a gene. The CDR3 consists of 13 residues. Germline assignment: CDR1 SEHNR and CDR2 FQNEAQ (reference sequence). CDR3 sequence reads: CASRSGGRTEAFF. Here the CDR3 DNA reads TGTGCCAGCAGGTCAGGGGGGAGAACTGAAGCTTTCTTT.

The rearrangement joins TRBV7-9 to TRBJ2-1; 7 bases align to TRBD2. Trimming removed 7 bases from V and 4 bases from J; junction bases left unmatched: 13. Germline values: CDR1 SEHNR, CDR2 FQNEAQ (reference sequence). The length of the CDR3 is 16 residues. Here the CDR3 DNA reads TGTGCCAGCACCCAGTCCGCTAGCGGCAATTACAATGAGCAGTTCTTC. Its translation: CASTQSASGNYNEQFF.

This clone has a single count. The DNA for the CDR3 is TGTGCCAGCAGCCCAACCCCTGCGGTCTACAATGAGCAGTTCTTC. As protein: CASSPTPAVYNEQFF. V is TRBV9 and J is TRBJ2-1; D call uncertain. Trimming left V 4 bases short and J 3 bases short, with 14 bases between. Germline assignment: CDR1 SGDLS and CDR2 YYNGEE. This CDR3 contains 15 residues.

The V call is TRBV19, the J call TRBJ2-7; D might be TRBD2 (6 bases). The V end lost 7 bases, the J end lost 4 bases, and 20 bases lay between the germline ends. CDR1 LNHDA and CDR2 SQIVND come from the germline V gene (reference sequence). The CDR3 is 15 residues long. The CDR3 DNA sequence: TGTGCCAGTATGTCCCCCCGGGACTCATCGTACGAGCAGTACTTC. Translating gives CASMSPRDSSYEQYF.

This clone was seen only once. In the same sample, other DNA sequences code for this CDR3. The gene calls are TRBV7-9 and TRBJ1-3; unclear D gene. This CDR3 has 14 residues. V was trimmed by 5 bases and J by 4 bases, leaving 12 bases between them. Germline values: CDR1 SEHNR, CDR2 FQNEAQ (reference sequence). The CDR3 DNA sequence: TGTGCCAGCAGCCCGACGGGCAGCGGAAACACCATATATTTT. Amino acids: CASSPTGSGNTIYF.

A few counts support this clone. V gene TRBV7-9 combines with J gene TRBJ1-2; D perhaps matches TRBD1 (6 bases). CDR1 SEHNR and CDR2 FQNEAQ come from the germline V gene (reference sequence). CDR3 length equals 16 residues. The germline V and J ends were trimmed by 4 bases and 4 bases, with 19 bases remaining between them. The CDR3 loop reads CASSSPGALRIYGYTF. CDR3 nucleotide sequence: TGTGCCAGCAGCTCCCCGGGGGCTCTACGGATCTATGGCTACACCTTC.

V is TRBV30 and J is TRBJ1-1; TRBD1 is a possible D gene (5 bases). This CDR3 has 13 residues. The germline gives CDR1 GTSNPN, CDR2 SVGIG (reference sequence). V shed 1 base and J shed 5 bases, with 11 bases lying between them. For the CDR3, the DNA is TGTGCCTGGAGTGCGGGTGGGGGTACTGAAGCTTTCTTT. Its protein product is CAWSAGGGTEAFF.

The rearrangement uses TRBV10-3 and TRBJ2-3; 7 nucleotides align to TRBD1. V trimming: 0 bases; J trimming: 0 bases; junction bases outside the gene matches: 3. The CDR3 has 16 amino acids. CDR1 and CDR2 from the germline V gene are ENHRY and SYGVKD. CDR3 protein: CAISESKGQSTDTQYF. For the CDR3, the DNA is TGTGCCATCAGTGAGTCGAAGGGACAGAGCACAGATACGCAGTATTTT.

The rearrangement uses TRBV14 and TRBJ1-4; D perhaps matches TRBD1 (5 bases). Germline V gene lookup returns CDR1 SGHDN and CDR2 FVKESK. This CDR3 has 14 amino acids. The V end was cut by 4 bases, the J end by 8 bases, with 14 bases between. CDR3 protein: CASSRREGREKLFF. CDR3 DNA sequence: TGTGCCAGCAGCCGCCGCGAGGGGAGGGAAAAACTGTTTTTT.

This clone was observed a handful of times. This chain joins TRBV25-1 and TRBJ1-1; D remains unclear. The CDR3 sequence is 11 residues long. The germline V gene has CDR1 MGHDK and CDR2 SYGVNS. The V end was cut by 8 bases, the J end by 6 bases, with 10 bases between. The CDR3: CASSVSAEAFF. CDR3 nucleotide sequence: TGTGCCAGCTCGGTCAGCGCTGAAGCTTTCTTT. Complete variable domain (other parts from reference TRBV25-1 and TRBJ1-1): EADIYQTPRYLVIGTGKKITLECSQTMGHDKMYWYQQDPGMELHLIHYSYGVNSTEKGDLSSESTVSRIRTEHFPLTLESARPSHTSQYLCASSVSAEAFFGQGTRLTVV.

The gene calls are TRBV4-1 and TRBJ1-2; TRBD1 matches 7 bases. Germline V lookup: CDR1 MGHRA, CDR2 YSYEKL. CDR3 length equals 15 residues. V shed 1 base, J shed 4 bases, and the junction held 6 bases outside the gene matches. The CDR3 bases are TGCGCCAGCAGCCAAGCGACAGGGCAACGCTATGGCTACACCTTC. Its translation: CASSQATGQRYGYTF.

The chain has TRBV23-1 and TRBJ1-5; 9 bases align to TRBD1. TRBV23-1 is given ORF status, its function remaining uncertain. The V and J ends lost 2 bases and 7 bases, in that order; junction bases with no gene match: 6. The CDR3 is 15 residues long. CDR3 residues: CASSQLDRGEQPQHF. The CDR3 nucleotides read TGCGCCAGCAGTCAACTAGACAGGGGGGAACAGCCCCAGCATTTT.

The J gene is TRBJ1-2, the V gene TRBV5-4; no clear D. There are 14 residues in the CDR3. From germline, CDR1 is SGHNT and CDR2 YYREEE (reference sequence). Trimming removed 1 base at V and 4 bases at J, with 11 bases between. CDR3 protein: CASSLRGWTYGYTF. CDR3 nucleotide sequence: TGTGCCAGCAGCTTGAGAGGGTGGACCTATGGCTACACCTTC.

The chain links TRBV5-1 to TRBJ2-7; D is unclear. Germline-derived CDR1 and CDR2 are SGHRS and YFSETQ. The V end lost 1 base, the J end lost 0 bases, and 5 bases lay between the germline ends. This CDR3 comprises 13 residues. CDR3 DNA sequence: TGCGCCAGCAGCTTGAGGAGCTCCTACGAGCAGTACTTC. Protein sequence: CASSLRSSYEQYF.

The rearrangement joins TRBV27 to TRBJ2-1, with 9 bases lining up with TRBD1. This CDR3 is built from 14 residues. Germline loops: CDR1 MNHEY, CDR2 SMNVEV (reference sequence). J gave up 7 bases and V 5 bases, and 6 bases lay outside the gene matches. As DNA, the CDR3 is TGTGCCAGCAGTAGCCTGACAGGGGGGAATGAGCAGTTCTTC. It specifies CASSSLTGGNEQFF.

The chain combines TRBV7-9 with TRBJ1-2; the match to TRBD1 covers 9 bases. CDR1 is SEHNR, CDR2 FQNEAQ, per germline (reference sequence). The V gene end was trimmed by 7 bases and the J gene end by 4 bases; junction bases not matched to a gene: 13. This CDR3 comprises 16 residues. In nucleotides, the CDR3 is TGTGCCAGCACCAAGGACAGGGGCGAAATAATCTATGGCTACACCTTC. Protein product: CASTKDRGEIIYGYTF.

The CDR3 protein is CASSSTGTPYEQYF. The CDR3 DNA reads as TGTGCCAGCAGTTCGACAGGGACACCCTACGAGCAGTACTTC. The chain couples TRBV27 to TRBJ2-7; 7 nucleotides line up with TRBD1. V lost 4 bases, J lost 2 bases, and 5 bases stayed unmatched. Germline values: CDR1 MNHEY, CDR2 SMNVEV (reference sequence). The CDR3 covers 14 residues.

The chain links TRBV27 to TRBJ1-1; 8 bases line up with TRBD1. CDR1 is MNHEY and CDR2 is SMNVEV in the germline V gene (reference sequence). J gave up 1 base and V 6 bases, and 4 bases lay outside the gene matches. This CDR3 has 14 residues. As DNA, the CDR3 is TGTGCCAGCAGATACGGACAGGGGAACACTGAAGCTTTCTTT. Its protein product is CASRYGQGNTEAFF.

The chain carries TRBV7-9 and TRBJ1-4, with D maybe TRBD1 (5 bases). This CDR3 has 16 amino acids. Germline CDR1 reads SEHNR; CDR2 reads FQNEAQ (reference sequence). V was shortened by 5 bases and J by 4 bases, with 17 bases between the two germline ends. This chain's CDR3 is CASSNFQGSVNEKLFF. CDR3 nucleotides: TGTGCCAGCAGCAACTTCCAGGGCAGCGTTAATGAAAAACTGTTTTTT.

The chain is built from TRBV9 and TRBJ2-1; 15 nucleotides match TRBD2. V dropped 0 bases and J dropped 10; count of bases not matched to a gene: 5. Germline loops: CDR1 SGDLS, CDR2 YYNGEE. The length of the CDR3 is 16 residues. DNA of the CDR3: TGTGCCAGCAGCGTAGGAAGGACTAGCGGGGGGGAGGAGCAGTTCTTC. This sequence encodes CASSVGRTSGGEEQFF. The full variable domain, with the rest looked up from reference TRBV9 and TRBJ2-1, is DSGVTQTPKHLITATGQRVTLRCSPRSGDLSVYWYQQSLDQGLQFLIQYYNGEERAKGNILERFSAQQFPDLHSELNLSSLELGDSALYFCASSVGRTSGGEEQFFGPGTRLTVL.

V gene TRBV7-9 combines with J gene TRBJ2-2; no firm D call. V was cut by 1 base and J by 1 base, with 7 bases left in between. This CDR3 contains 15 residues. CDR1 SEHNR and CDR2 FQNEAQ come from the germline V gene (reference sequence). CDR3 protein: CASSLVGWNTGELFF. CDR3 bases: TGTGCCAGCAGCTTAGTTGGCTGGAACACCGGGGAGCTGTTTTTT.

The CDR3 DNA reads TGTGCCAGCAGTTTAGCGGGGGGGCGGGACGAGCAGTACTTC. This codes for CASSLAGGRDEQYF. The chain couples TRBV4-2 to TRBJ2-7; 11 bases are shared with TRBD2. J was trimmed by 5 bases and V by 6 bases; bases with no gene match: 6. The length of the CDR3 is 14 residues. Germline V gene data show CDR1 as LGHNA and CDR2 as YNFKEQ.